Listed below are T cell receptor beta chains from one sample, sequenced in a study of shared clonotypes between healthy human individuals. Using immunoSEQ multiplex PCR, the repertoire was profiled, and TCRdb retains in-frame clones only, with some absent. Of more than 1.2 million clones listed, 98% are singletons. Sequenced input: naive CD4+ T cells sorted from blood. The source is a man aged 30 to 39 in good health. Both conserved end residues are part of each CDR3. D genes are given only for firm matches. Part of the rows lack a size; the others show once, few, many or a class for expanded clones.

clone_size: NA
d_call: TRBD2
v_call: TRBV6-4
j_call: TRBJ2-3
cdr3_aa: CASSDTGGALDTQYF
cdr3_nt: TGTGCCAGCAGCGATACGGGGGGAGCACTGGATACGCAGTATTTT

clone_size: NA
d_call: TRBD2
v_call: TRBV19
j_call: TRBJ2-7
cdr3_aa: CASSTPGTNYEQYF
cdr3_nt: TGTGCCAGTAGTACTCCCGGGACTAACTACGAGCAGTACTTC

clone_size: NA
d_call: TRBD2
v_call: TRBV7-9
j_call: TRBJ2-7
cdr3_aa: CASSLGLVSGSYEQYF
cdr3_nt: TGTGCCAGCAGCTTAGGGTTGGTTAGCGGGAGTTACGAGCAGTACTTC

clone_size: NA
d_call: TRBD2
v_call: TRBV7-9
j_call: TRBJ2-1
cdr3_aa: CASSLGDVGGPPYNEQFF
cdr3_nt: TGTGCCAGCAGCTTAGGGGATGTGGGAGGGCCCCCCTACAATGAGCAGTTCTTC

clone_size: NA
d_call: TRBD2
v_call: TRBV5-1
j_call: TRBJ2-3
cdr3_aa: CASSRTSGTSTDTQYF
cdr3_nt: TGCGCCAGCAGCAGGACTAGCGGTACTAGCACAGATACGCAGTATTTT

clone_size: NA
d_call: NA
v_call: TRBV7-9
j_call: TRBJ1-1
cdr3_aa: CASIHSNVRGGSEAFF
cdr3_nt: TGTGCCAGCATCCATTCGAATGTGAGGGGCGGGTCTGAAGCTTTCTTT

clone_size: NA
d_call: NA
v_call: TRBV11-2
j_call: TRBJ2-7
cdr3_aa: CASSLGDPGAYEQYF
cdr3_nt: TGTGCCAGCAGCTTAGGGGACCCAGGGGCCTACGAGCAGTACTTC

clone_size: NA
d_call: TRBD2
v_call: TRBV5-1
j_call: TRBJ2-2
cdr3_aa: CASSPGLAVFRTGELFF
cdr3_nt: TGCGCCAGCAGCCCGGGACTAGCGGTATTTAGAACCGGGGAGCTGTTTTTT

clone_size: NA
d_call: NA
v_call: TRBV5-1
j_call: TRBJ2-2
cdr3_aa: CASSSPGAGELFF
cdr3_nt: TGCGCCAGCAGTTCTCCAGGGGCCGGGGAGCTGTTTTTT

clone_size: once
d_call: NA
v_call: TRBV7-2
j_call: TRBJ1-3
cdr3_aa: CASSFGMGNTIYF
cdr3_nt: TGTGCCAGCAGCTTCGGAATGGGAAACACCATATATTTT

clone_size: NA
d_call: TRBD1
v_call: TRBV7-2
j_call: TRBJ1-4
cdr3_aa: CASSLATGGVEKLFF
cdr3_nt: TGTGCCAGCAGCTTAGCGACAGGGGGCGTCGAAAAACTGTTTTTT

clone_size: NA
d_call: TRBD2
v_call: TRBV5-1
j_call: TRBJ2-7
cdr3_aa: CASSLSSGRLEQYF
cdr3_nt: TGCGCCAGCAGCTTGTCTAGCGGGAGACTCGAGCAGTACTTC

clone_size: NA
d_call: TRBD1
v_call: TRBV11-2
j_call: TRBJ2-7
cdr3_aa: CASSLTGDTYEQYF
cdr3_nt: TGTGCCAGCAGCTTAACAGGGGATACCTACGAGCAGTACTTC

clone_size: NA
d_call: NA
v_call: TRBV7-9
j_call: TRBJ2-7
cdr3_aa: CASSLASGASYEQYF
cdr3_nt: TGTGCCAGCAGCTTAGCTTCAGGCGCTTCCTACGAGCAGTACTTC

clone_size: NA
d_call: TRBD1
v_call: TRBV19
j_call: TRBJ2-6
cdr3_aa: CASSIARTGSSGANVLTF
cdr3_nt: TGTGCCAGTAGTATAGCACGGACAGGGAGCTCTGGGGCCAACGTCCTGACTTTC

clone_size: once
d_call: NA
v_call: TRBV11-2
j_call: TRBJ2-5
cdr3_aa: CASSLRDRETQYF
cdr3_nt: TGTGCCAGCAGCTTAAGGGACCGGGAGACCCAGTACTTC

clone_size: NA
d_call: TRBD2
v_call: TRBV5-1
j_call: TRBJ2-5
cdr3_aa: CASSLGTTQETQYF
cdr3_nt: TGCGCCAGCAGCCTGGGGACTACACAAGAGACCCAGTACTTC

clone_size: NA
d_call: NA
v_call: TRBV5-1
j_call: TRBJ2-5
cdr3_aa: CASSLGSGQETQYF
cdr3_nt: TGCGCCAGCAGCTTGGGATCGGGGCAAGAGACCCAGTACTTC

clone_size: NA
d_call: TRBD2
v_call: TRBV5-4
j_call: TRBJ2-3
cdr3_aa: CASRDTSGSRTDTQYF
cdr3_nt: TGTGCCAGCAGAGATACTAGCGGGAGTCGAACAGATACGCAGTATTTT

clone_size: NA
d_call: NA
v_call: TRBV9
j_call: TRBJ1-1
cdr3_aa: CASSVVHKFEAFF
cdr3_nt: TGTGCCAGCAGCGTAGTACACAAATTTGAAGCTTTCTTT

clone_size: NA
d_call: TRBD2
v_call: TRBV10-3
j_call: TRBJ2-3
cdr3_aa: CAIRGTSGPTDTQYF
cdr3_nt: TGTGCCATCAGGGGGACTAGCGGGCCCACAGATACGCAGTATTTT

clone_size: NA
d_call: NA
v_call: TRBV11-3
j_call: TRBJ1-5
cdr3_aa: CASSFDQPQHF
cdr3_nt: TGTGCCAGCAGCTTCGATCAGCCCCAGCATTTT

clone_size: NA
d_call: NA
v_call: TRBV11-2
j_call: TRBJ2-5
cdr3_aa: CASSVKTGGVTQYF
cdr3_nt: TGTGCCAGCAGCGTTAAAACAGGGGGGGTGACCCAGTACTTC

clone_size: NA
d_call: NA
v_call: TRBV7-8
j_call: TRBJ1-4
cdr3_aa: CASSRVMATNEKLFF
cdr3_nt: TGTGCCAGCAGCCGGGTGATGGCAACTAATGAAAAACTGTTTTTT

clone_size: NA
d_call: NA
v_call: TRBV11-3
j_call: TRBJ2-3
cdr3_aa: CASRDGGATDTQYF
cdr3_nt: TGTGCCAGCAGAGATGGCGGAGCCACAGATACGCAGTATTTT

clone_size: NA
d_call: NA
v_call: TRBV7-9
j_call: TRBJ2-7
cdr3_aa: CASSLVGGMHEQYF
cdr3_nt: TGTGCCAGCAGCTTAGTCGGCGGGATGCACGAGCAGTACTTC

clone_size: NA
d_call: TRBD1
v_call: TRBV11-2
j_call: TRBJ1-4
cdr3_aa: CASSTGDRVNEKLFF
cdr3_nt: TGTGCCAGCAGCACGGGGGACAGGGTTAATGAAAAACTGTTTTTT

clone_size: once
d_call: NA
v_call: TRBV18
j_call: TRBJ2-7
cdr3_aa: CASSPLMASSGYEQYF
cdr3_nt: TGTGCCAGCTCACCACTTATGGCTAGCTCGGGCTACGAGCAGTACTTC

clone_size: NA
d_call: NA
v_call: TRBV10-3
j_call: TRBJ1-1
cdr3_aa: CAISPGGSEAFF
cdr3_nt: TGTGCCATCAGCCCGGGGGGATCTGAAGCTTTCTTT

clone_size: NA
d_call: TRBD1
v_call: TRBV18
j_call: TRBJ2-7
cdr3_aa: CASSPLGLGTGLYEQYF
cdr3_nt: TGTGCCAGCTCACCACTGGGTCTGGGGACAGGGCTCTACGAGCAGTACTTC

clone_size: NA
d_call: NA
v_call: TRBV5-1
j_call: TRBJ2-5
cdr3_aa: CASSLGGDQETQYF
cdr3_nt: TGCGCCAGCAGCTTGGGAGGGGACCAAGAGACCCAGTACTTC

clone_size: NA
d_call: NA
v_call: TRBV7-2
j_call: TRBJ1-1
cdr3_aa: CASSLNFRQRGRNTEAFF
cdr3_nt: TGTGCCAGCAGCTTAAATTTCCGGCAACGAGGGAGGAACACTGAAGCTTTCTTT

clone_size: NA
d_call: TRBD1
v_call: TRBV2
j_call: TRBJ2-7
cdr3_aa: CASSRDSSYEQYF
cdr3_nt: TGTGCCAGCAGCCGGGACAGCTCCTACGAGCAGTACTTC

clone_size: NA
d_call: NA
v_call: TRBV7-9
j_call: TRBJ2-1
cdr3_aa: CASSLDSNEQFF
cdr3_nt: TGTGCCAGCAGCTTAGATAGCAATGAGCAGTTCTTC

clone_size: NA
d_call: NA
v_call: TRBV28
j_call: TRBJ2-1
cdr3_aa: CASSFPGYNEQFF
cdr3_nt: TGTGCCAGCAGTTTTCCAGGGTACAATGAGCAGTTCTTC

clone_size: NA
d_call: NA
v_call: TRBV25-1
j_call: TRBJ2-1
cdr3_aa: CASSESPLNEQFF
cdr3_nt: TGTGCCAGCAGTGAATCCCCTCTAAATGAGCAGTTCTTC

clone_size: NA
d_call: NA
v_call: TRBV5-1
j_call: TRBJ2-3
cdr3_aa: CASSLRSDTQYF
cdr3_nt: TGCGCCAGCAGCTTACGATCTGATACGCAGTATTTT

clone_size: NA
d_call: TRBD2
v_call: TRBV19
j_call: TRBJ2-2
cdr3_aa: CASRTSGPNTGELFF
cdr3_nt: TGTGCCAGTCGGACTAGCGGCCCGAACACCGGGGAGCTGTTTTTT

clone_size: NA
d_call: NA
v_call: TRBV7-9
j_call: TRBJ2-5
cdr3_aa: CASSPGQYEETQYF
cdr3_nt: TGTGCCAGCAGCCCTGGACAGTACGAAGAGACCCAGTACTTC

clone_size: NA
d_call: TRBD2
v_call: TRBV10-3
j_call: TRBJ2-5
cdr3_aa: CAISPLAGIQETQYF
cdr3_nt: TGTGCCATCAGCCCTCTAGCGGGGATTCAAGAGACCCAGTACTTC

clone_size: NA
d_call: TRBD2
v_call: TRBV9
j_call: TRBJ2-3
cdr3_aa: CASSVDPTSTLGGTQYF
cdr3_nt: TGTGCCAGCAGCGTAGACCCGACTAGCACCCTTGGGGGGACGCAGTATTTT

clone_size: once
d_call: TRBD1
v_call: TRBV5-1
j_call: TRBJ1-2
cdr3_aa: CASSLDGGTVNRYTF
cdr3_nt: TGCGCCAGCAGCTTGGACGGAGGGACAGTCAATCGCTACACCTTC

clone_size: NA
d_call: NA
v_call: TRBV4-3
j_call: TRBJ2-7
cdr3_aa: CASSQETRASAGYEQYF
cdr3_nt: TGCGCCAGCAGCCAAGAGACCCGAGCGAGCGCTGGATACGAGCAGTACTTC

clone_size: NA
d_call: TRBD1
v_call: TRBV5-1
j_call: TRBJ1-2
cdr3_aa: CASSLSAQGQGSGYTF
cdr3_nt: TGCGCCAGCAGCTTATCTGCCCAAGGACAGGGGAGTGGCTACACCTTC

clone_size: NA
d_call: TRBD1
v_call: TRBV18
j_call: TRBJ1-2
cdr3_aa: CASSPATGPRYGYTF
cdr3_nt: TGTGCCAGCTCACCAGCGACAGGGCCTAGATATGGCTACACCTTC

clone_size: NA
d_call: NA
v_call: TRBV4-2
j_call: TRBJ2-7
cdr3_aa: CASSQDRTRESYEQYF
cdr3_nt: TGTGCCAGCAGCCAAGATCGTACGAGGGAGTCCTACGAGCAGTACTTC

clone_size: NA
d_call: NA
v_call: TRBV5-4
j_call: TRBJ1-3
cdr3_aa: CASSLAGGGTGNTIYF
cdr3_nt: TGTGCCAGCAGCTTGGCCGGCGGCGGGACTGGAAACACCATATATTTT

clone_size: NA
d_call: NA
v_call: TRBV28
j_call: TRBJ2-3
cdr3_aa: CASRRFATDTQYF
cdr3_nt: TGTGCCAGCAGGCGATTCGCTACAGATACGCAGTATTTT

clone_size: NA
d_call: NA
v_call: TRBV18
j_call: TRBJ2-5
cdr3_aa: CASSPGQPKETQYF
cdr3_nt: TGTGCCAGCTCACCCGGACAGCCTAAAGAGACCCAGTACTTC

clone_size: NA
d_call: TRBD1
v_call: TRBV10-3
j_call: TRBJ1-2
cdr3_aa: CAISPGQIDSYTF
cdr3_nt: TGTGCCATCAGTCCGGGACAGATCGACTCCTACACCTTC

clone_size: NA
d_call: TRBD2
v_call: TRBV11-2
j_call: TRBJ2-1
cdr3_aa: CASSLGTSGSANEQFF
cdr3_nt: TGTGCCAGCAGCTTAGGGACTAGCGGGAGCGCCAATGAGCAGTTCTTC

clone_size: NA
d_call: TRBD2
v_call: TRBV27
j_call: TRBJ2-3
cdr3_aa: CASSLSISIGTTRTDTQYF
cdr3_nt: TGTGCCAGCAGTTTATCGATCAGCATCGGGACTACTCGCACAGATACGCAGTATTTT

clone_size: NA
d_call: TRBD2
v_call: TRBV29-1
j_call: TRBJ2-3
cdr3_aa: CSVQGVSGRRVSPDTQYF
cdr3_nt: TGCAGCGTCCAGGGGGTTAGCGGGAGACGTGTGTCCCCAGATACGCAGTATTTT

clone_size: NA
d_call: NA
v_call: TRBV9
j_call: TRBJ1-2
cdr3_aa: CASSPQAASYGYTF
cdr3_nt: TGTGCCAGCAGCCCCCAGGCCGCAAGCTATGGCTACACCTTC

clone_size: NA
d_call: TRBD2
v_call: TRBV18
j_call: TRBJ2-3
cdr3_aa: CASSPLPGGPTDTQYF
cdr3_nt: TGTGCCAGCTCACCACTACCGGGAGGGCCCACAGATACGCAGTATTTT